This record looks at one T cell receptor beta chain sequence and its context. Its cognate antigen is unknown. Germline V gives CDR1 SEHNR, CDR2 FQNEAQ (reference sequence). The CDR3 consists of 12 residues. The V end was cut by 7 bases, the J end by 4 bases, with 10 bases between. These data belong to a study of OX40 agonist ivuxolimab in advanced cancers. Study-wide background: Patients in the trial were receiving intravenous ivuxolimab every 2 weeks, at doses of 0.01 to 10 mg/kg. Males comprised around four fifths of the group, whose mean age was approximately 61 years (range roughly 20 to 85). Prior anti-PD-1, anti-PD-L1 or anti-CTLA-4 therapy was allowed; 40% to 50% had some. General study points: The authors did not determine the antigen specificity of the expanded peripheral T cells.

The assay was immunoSEQ multiplex PCR, and TCRdb's table has in-frame clones only and misses some. The sample consists of roughly 18,000 clones, 78% of them appearing once. The sequence derives from an adult with an advanced solid tumor such as melanoma, head and neck, liver or kidney cancer. The sequencing used CD4+ or CD8+ T cells sorted from blood, collected in a trial of the OX40 agonist ivuxolimab. The gene calls are TRBV7-9 and TRBJ2-5; D call uncertain. Here the CDR3 reads CASTPLGETQYF. The CDR3 DNA is TGTGCCAGCACCCCCCTCGGAGAGACCCAGTACTTC.